This TCR beta chain appears in the sequencing data of a study of Ad26.COV2.S vaccination and SARS-CoV-2 variants. Whole-study context: Intramuscular Ad26.COV2.S doses were given once or twice, 56 days apart. Study conclusions and caveats: People who got the vaccine had more spike-specific TCR breadth than people who got placebo. Measures of TCR breadth and depth may have fallen short of total T cell responses.

Regarding this clone: The antigen remains undetermined.

Repertoires were generated with immunoSEQ multiplex PCR, while TCRdb's copy carries only in-frame clones and drops some. Counted here are around 380,000 clones, 88% occurring once; the ten biggest clones make up approximately 3.7%. The treatment here: over 15 received Ad26.COV2.S at low or high dose, single or two shots; 5 received placebo; per-sample allocation not given. Following the first vaccine or placebo injection, samples were taken on day 63. The donor was a Boston adult aged 18-55 years. The germline gives CDR1 SGHAT, CDR2 FQNNGV. The length of the CDR3 is 15 residues. Trimming took off 2 bases at V and 6 bases at J, with 14 bases between the two ends.

The starting material was peripheral blood, obtained in a trial of Ad26.COV2.S vaccine versus placebo. The chain has TRBV11-2 and TRBJ1-5; weak D call: TRBD1 (6 bases). The TCR sequence derives from a person aged 18-65 years who received the Ad26.COV2.S COVID-19 vaccine or a placebo. CDR3 loop: CASSLTGHSTQPQHF. CDR3 nucleotide sequence: TGTGCCAGCAGCTTAACGGGACATTCCACTCAGCCCCAGCATTTT.